This T cell receptor beta chain appears in the sequencing data of a study of T cells in Graves' hyperthyroidism and ophthalmopathy (dated by TCRdb to about 2019). General notes on the study: Peripheral blood was collected at initial diagnosis, before any treatment. Following sampling, methimazole starting at 30 mg daily was given to hyperthyroidism patients, and high-dose intravenous methylprednisolone was given to ophthalmopathy patients. The paper reports TCR Vbeta CDR3 sequencing of some 140 peripheral blood samples: 40 or so ophthalmopathy, fewer than 80 hyperthyroidism and approximately 17 progressor patients. For training and testing, the 80 to 100 patients in the discovery cohort were randomly divided in a 7:3 ratio. An independent validation cohort of some 18 hyperthyroidism patients and roughly 16 patients who later progressed to ophthalmopathy tested prospective prediction of ophthalmopathy. To identify TCR V-J signatures that set the groups apart, the researchers used a discovery cohort of about a hundred patients, made up of approximately 43 with Graves' ophthalmopathy and about 59 with stable Graves' hyperthyroidism. The study also compared thyroid tissue and blood T-cell repertoires from 6 or 7 Graves' hyperthyroidism patients. Results and caveats for the whole study, not just this receptor: In validation, the model predicted progression to ophthalmopathy with 60% to 71% sensitivity and 72% to 85% specificity, a median of approximately 6.5 months before onset. Sample size was not statistically predetermined, and investigators were not blinded to group allocation. Ophthalmopathy was separated from stable hyperthyroidism by a 13 V-J signature model, with over 85% sensitivity and about 81% specificity obtained in cross-validation and 80%/75% obtained in testing. Most expanded thyroid clonotypes (frequency above 0.001) were also detected in blood, suggesting blood repertoires may reflect thyroid immune responses.

A patient counted as having stable Graves' hyperthyroidism if no progression to ophthalmopathy occurred over 18 months of follow-up. Hyperthyroidism patients were newly diagnosed, with disease duration under 2 months, and aged 18 to 65 years. Exclusion was applied to patients with uncontrolled infections, other autoimmune diseases, pregnancy or lactation. Clinical symptoms, serum thyroxine and TRAb, thyroid ultrasound, and orbital computed tomography formed the basis for the diagnoses. PBMCs were isolated from 10 ml of fresh peripheral blood by Ficoll-Paque density gradient centrifugation. Total RNA was extracted using Trizol reagent, and RNA quality was assessed on an Agilent 2100 Bioanalyzer. The V and J ends are trimmed by 0 bases and 4 bases, leaving 15 bases between them. The CDR3 runs 15 residues from the cysteine to the phenylalanine. The DNA shown is the 45-base CDR3, in frame from base 1. From a lookup of the germline V gene (reference sequence), CDR1 and CDR2 are DFQATT and SNEGSKA.

Amplification of TCR beta CDR3 regions was carried out from RNA transcripts. The TCR CDR3 was subjected to a first round of RT-PCR using the HTBI primer set and the Qiagen OneStep RT-PCR kit. Libraries were constructed in a second round of multiplex PCR, after which size selection and purification were performed. Sequencing of the libraries was done on an Illumina HiSeq2000 using paired-end 100 bp reads. Concerning the study's data processing: Raw data were processed with SOAPnuke, discarding reads with adapters, uncalled bases, mean Phred below 15, or no exact constant-primer or identifier match. COPE v1.2.5 was used to merge the high-quality paired reads, and each unique nucleotide sequence was defined as a clonotype. MiTCR v1.1 was used to align clonotypes to the IMGT TRBV, TRBD and TRBJ reference segments. The analysis included only V-J combinations with a frequency above 0.0001, which together covered more than 99% of the repertoires. A TCS score was defined as the ratio of F50 (clonal expansion) to E x V (chaos), with BLOSUM62-based TCRdist applied between CDR3 peptides within each V-J. Welch's t-statistics and random forest reduced roughly 530 V-J features to roughly 13, which were used in a naive Bayes classifier (R e1071). The Morisita-Horn index was used to measure how similar the thyroid and blood repertoires were. TCRdb reprocessed the public reads (quality trimming at Q25 with fastp, clone calling with MiXCR) and kept in-frame beta chains. Each entry is one CDR3 protein sequence, shown with its most common DNA and genes. These V and J calls originate from TCRdb's pipeline instead of the authors' own analysis. This sample holds just under 750,000 distinct CDR3 sequences; under 45% were observed only once. Around a third of the sample lies in the top ten.

This clonotype has a count of ten or more. Its antigen is not yet known. No base quality information exists; no much larger clone differs at one position. The TCR was taken from a woman aged 40 to 49 with Graves' hyperthyroidism. Material for sequencing was blood. The chain employs TRBV20-1 and TRBJ2-5; a tentative D call is TRBD2 (5 bases match). The nucleotides read TGCAGTGCTAGAGATCCGCGGGTTGCCGGAGAGACCCAGTACTTC. Its amino acids are CSARDPRVAGETQYF.